This T cell receptor (beta chain) was captured in a study of blood T cell repertoires in COVID-19. Study as a whole: The United States, Italy and Spain were the sources of the acute and convalescent COVID-19 samples.

The CDR3 has 15 amino acids. Germline CDR1 reads SGHTS; CDR2 reads YDEGEE. Trimming cost V 4 bases and J 2 bases, with 16 bases left between them. Authors' processing steps: Reference gene primers were amplified, and this amplification served to estimate nucleated cell counts. The table came from immunoSEQ multiplex PCR; TCRdb's copy has only in-frame clones and leaves some out. V and J calls and clone size follow that table, whereas D and trimming were derived from the DNA. The repertoire holds fewer than 250,000 clones, about 83% seen once, with 2% to 3% in the top ten. The chain links TRBV5-8 to TRBJ2-7; D possibly uses TRBD1 or TRBD2 (6 bases each). The sequencing sample was made of peripheral blood. The source is a middle-aged woman with active or convalescent COVID-19. CDR3 sequence: CASSVGAGFAYEQYF. In nucleotides, the CDR3 is TGTGCCAGCAGCGTGGGGGCGGGGTTTGCCTACGAGCAGTACTTC.